This TCR beta chain originates from a study of blood T cell repertoires in COVID-19. Across the study: Samples of COVID-19 (acute and convalescent) were obtained from the United States, Italy and Spain.

The assay was immunoSEQ multiplex PCR, and TCRdb's table has in-frame clones only and misses some. This sample has 230,000 or so clones, with roughly four fifths found just once. The CDR3 consists of 13 residues. V lost 0 bases to trimming and J lost 9 bases, with 11 bases between them. In germline, CDR1 is KGHDR, CDR2 SFDVKD. The receptor comes from a man between 45 and 60 years old who had recovered from COVID-19. This rearrangement joins TRBV24-1 to TRBJ2-7; tentative D call: TRBD2 (5 bases). Sequencing was done on a sample of PBMCs or T cells enriched from blood (not recorded which). The CDR3 reads CATSDLLGEGQYF. CDR3 sequence (DNA): TGTGCCACCAGTGATTTGTTGGGAGAAGGGCAGTACTTC.